The entry below gives a single T cell receptor (beta chain) sequence along with its context. This specimen belongs to a study of blood T cell repertoires in COVID-19. About the study: T cells, B-cell-depleted T cells, or PBMCs provided the cDNA or gDNA that served as material.

Germline values: CDR1 SGHTA, CDR2 FQGNSA. With V trimmed by 0 bases and J by 5 bases, 10 bases remained unmatched. The CDR3 has 17 residues. In the authors' workflow: By means of reference gene primer amplification, nucleated cell counts were estimated. The table came from immunoSEQ multiplex PCR; TCRdb's copy has only in-frame clones and leaves some out. The V and J calls and the clone size are those of that table, but D and trimming were determined from the DNA. The data hold roughly 57,000 clones, with 90% observed a single time. The chain employs TRBV7-2 and TRBJ2-5; 9 nucleotides match TRBD2. The receptor was isolated from a man older than 75 with acute or convalescent COVID-19. Material for sequencing was peripheral blood. CDR3: CASSLAPLGGGAETQYF. The CDR3 DNA reads TGTGCCAGCAGCTTAGCTCCACTGGGCGGGGGGGCGGAGACCCAGTACTTC.